A selection of T cell receptor beta chains follows, all from one sample in a study of blood T cell repertoires in COVID-19. Clones were read by immunoSEQ multiplex PCR, and TCRdb kept only the in-frame ones, dropping some. The sample has roughly 350,000 clones, around 85% seen once. Sequenced sample: peripheral blood. The origin of the receptors is a woman under 30 with acute or convalescent COVID-19. Both conserved end residues are part of each CDR3. Fields, in order: V gene, D gene, J gene, clone size, CDR3 protein, CDR3 DNA. D genes are given only for firm matches. Not every row has a clone size; where given, it reads once, few, many or a size class.

TRBV7-2	NA	TRBJ2-7	NA	CASSTSGSYEQYF	TGTGCCAGCAGCACCAGCGGCTCCTACGAGCAGTACTTC
TRBV5-8	TRBD1	TRBJ1-6	few	CASSDRVTYNSPLHF	TGTGCCAGCAGCGACAGGGTGACCTATAATTCACCCCTCCACTTT
TRBV5-1	NA	TRBJ1-1	NA	CASLLGQGVTEAFF	TGCGCCAGCTTGCTTGGGCAGGGCGTCACTGAAGCTTTCTTT
TRBV6-6	TRBD1	TRBJ1-1	NA	CASSPGTGGSGTEAFF	TGTGCCAGCAGTCCCGGGACAGGGGGCTCGGGCACTGAAGCTTTCTTT
TRBV7-9	TRBD1	TRBJ2-7	once	CASSLPDRDEQYF	TGTGCCAGCAGCTTACCGGACAGGGACGAGCAGTACTTC
TRBV15	TRBD1	TRBJ1-2	NA	CATSRDYTGGADGYTF	TGTGCCACCAGCAGAGATTATACAGGGGGCGCGGATGGCTACACCTTC
TRBV11-2	TRBD1	TRBJ1-5	NA	CASSLTGRQPQHF	TGTGCCAGCAGCTTGACAGGGCGGCAGCCCCAGCATTTT
TRBV27	NA	TRBJ2-1	NA	CASRTAGDEQFF	TGTGCCAGCAGGACAGCAGGCGATGAGCAGTTCTTC
TRBV7-9	NA	TRBJ1-2	NA	CASSNSYYGYTF	TGTGCCAGCAGCAATAGTTACTATGGCTACACCTTC
TRBV5-4	TRBD1	TRBJ1-1	NA	CASSVGTDTEAFF	TGTGCCAGCAGCGTCGGGACAGACACTGAAGCTTTCTTT
TRBV7-8	NA	TRBJ1-4	NA	CASSLATSAGANEKLFF	TGTGCCAGCAGCTTAGCAACGTCGGCAGGCGCTAATGAAAAACTGTTTTTT
TRBV30	NA	TRBJ1-3	NA	CAWSPGLLSGNTIYF	TGTGCCTGGAGTCCGGGACTGCTGTCTGGAAACACCATATATTTT
TRBV6-5	TRBD2	TRBJ2-7	NA	CASSYGGDSYEQYF	TGTGCCAGCAGTTACGGGGGGGATAGCTACGAGCAGTACTTC
TRBV6-4	NA	TRBJ1-1	NA	CASSRLADSEAFF	TGTGCCAGCAGTAGGCTTGCTGACTCTGAAGCTTTCTTT